The 9 T cell receptor beta chains presented below share a single source sample, sequenced in a study of vaccination effects on CD4 cells after COVID-19. Researchers isolated CD4+ T cells once approximately eleven days of culture had elapsed. The vaccine given was either BNT162b2 or mRNA-1273, in two doses. Clones were sequenced by immunoSEQ multiplex PCR, and TCRdb holds only the in-frame ones, with some missing. In the table there are some 40,000 clones, around two thirds of which are singletons. Their antigen targets remain unknown. Sample: CD4+ T cells from PBMCs cultured without peptide, taken after COVID-19 vaccination. The origin of the receptors is a human donor who received a COVID-19 vaccine.

V gene TRBV13 combines with J gene TRBJ2-1, with a tentative D call TRBD2 (7 bases). The CDR3 runs to 15 residues. With 5 bases removed from V and 7 bases from J, the gap between germline ends came to 18 bases. The germline V gene has CDR1 PRHDT and CDR2 FYEKMQ (reference sequence). The DNA of the CDR3 is TGTGCCAGCAGCCCAAGGGGGAGGGCAGTGAATGAGCAGTTCTTC. This encodes CASSPRGRAVNEQFF.

The CDR3 region has the DNA TGTGCCAGCAGTGACAACTACGAGCAGTACTTC. Its protein product is CASSDNYEQYF. The genes are TRBV25-1 and TRBJ2-7; the D is unclear. The CDR3 loop spans 11 amino acids. The V end lost 3 bases, the J end lost 3 bases, and 3 bases lay between the germline ends. Germline CDR1 is MGHDK and CDR2 is SYGVNS.

The chain combines TRBV3-1 (or the pseudogene TRBV3-2) with TRBJ2-7; 8 nucleotides line up with TRBD1. In germline, CDR1 is LGHDT, CDR2 YNNKEL (reference sequence). Unmatched junction bases numbered 8, after V lost 3 bases and J lost 4 bases. The CDR3 spans 15 residues. Here the CDR3 reads CASSQADRGPYEQYF. CDR3 bases: TGTGCCAGCAGCCAGGCCGACAGGGGTCCGTACGAGCAGTACTTC.

V is TRBV25-1 and J is TRBJ1-6; 9 bases agree with TRBD1. The CDR3 covers 15 residues. The J segment lost 9 bases and the V segment lost 0 bases, leaving 3 bases of the junction unmatched. Germline V lookup: CDR1 MGHDK, CDR2 SYGVNS. The CDR3 protein is CASSEYTGGTSPLHF. CDR3 DNA sequence: TGTGCCAGCAGTGAATATACAGGGGGCACTTCACCCCTCCACTTT.

CDR3 nucleotide sequence: TGTGCCAGCAGCCCGACAGGCCTTAGTGAAAAACTGTTTTTT. This encodes CASSPTGLSEKLFF. V usage is TRBV5-4 and J usage is TRBJ1-4, with a tentative D call TRBD1 (6 bases). V shed 4 bases and J shed 7 bases, with 14 bases lying between them. Per germline, CDR1 SGHNT and CDR2 YYREEE (reference sequence). The CDR3 is 14 amino acids.

This clone was counted a few times. The rearrangement joins TRBV30 to TRBJ1-2, with unresolved D. This CDR3 spans 12 amino acids. Germline V gene data show CDR1 as GTSNPN and CDR2 as SVGIG (reference sequence). Between the trimmed V and J ends, which lost 0 bases and 13 bases, there was a span of 15 bases. The chain's CDR3 is CAWSVRDVVFTF. CDR3 nucleotide sequence: TGTGCCTGGAGTGTACGAGATGTGGTCTTCACCTTC.

The V call is TRBV5-1, the J call TRBJ2-3; TRBD1 aligns across 7 bases. V lost 2 bases and J lost 3; bases outside the gene matches: 3. The V gene's germline CDR1 is SGHRS and CDR2 YFSETQ. The CDR3 is made up of 14 amino acids. For the CDR3, the DNA is TGCGCCAGCAGCTTAGGGGGCGAGACAGATACGCAGTATTTT. As protein: CASSLGGETDTQYF.

This clone occurred a few times. The gene calls are TRBV5-4 and TRBJ1-2; D is uncertain. There are 12 residues in the CDR3. V was shortened by 0 bases and J by 4 bases, with 4 bases between the two germline ends. Germline-derived CDR1 and CDR2 are SGHNT and YYREEE (reference sequence). This chain's CDR3 is CASSLDPYGYTF. In DNA form, the CDR3 reads TGTGCCAGCAGCTTGGACCCCTATGGCTACACCTTC. Combining the CDR3 with reference TRBV5-4 and TRBJ1-2 gives the whole variable domain ETGVTQSPTHLIKTRGQQVTLRCSSQSGHNTVSWYQQALGQGPQFIFQYYREEENGRGNFPPRFSGLQFPNYSSELNVNALELDDSALYLCASSLDPYGYTFGSGTRLTVV.

The chain carries TRBV5-1 and TRBJ2-1; a weak D match, TRBD2 (5 bases). Trimming removed 4 bases at V and 0 bases at J, with 11 bases between. Germline CDR1 reads SGHRS; CDR2 reads YFSETQ. The CDR3 contains 15 residues. This chain's CDR3 is CASSPGLISYNEQFF. DNA of the CDR3: TGCGCCAGCAGCCCGGGATTAATCTCCTACAATGAGCAGTTCTTC.